The 14 T cell receptor beta chains reported below all come from one sample, sequenced in a study of T cell repertoires in cytomegalovirus infection. One entry per CDR3 protein, called by TCRdb with MiXCR from the reads. The repertoire holds approximately 250,000 distinct CDR3 sequences, with approximately 24% as singletons. Sample: CD8+ T cells from PBMCs. The source is a human donor in good health (CMV status not recorded). Some clones in this sample may be carry-over from other donors' samples.

This clonotype was seen repeatedly, ten times or more. The rearrangement links TRBV12-3 or TRBV12-4 to TRBJ1-1; the D is unclear. V dropped 0 bases and J dropped 4 bases, with 12 bases sitting between them. CDR3 length: 15 amino acids. The CDR3 coding sequence is TGTGCCAGCAGTTTAGCGCCTGAAAATCCCACTGAAGCTTTCTTT. Protein product: CASSLAPENPTEAFF.

V and J are TRBV6-2 or TRBV6-3 and TRBJ2-4; perhaps TRBD1 as D (6 bases). The V gene lost 2 bases and the J gene lost 5 bases, with 10 bases spanning the gap. Germline V gene lookup returns CDR1 MNHEY and CDR2 SVGEGT. The CDR3 runs 14 residues. The CDR3 DNA is TGTGCCAGCAGTTACGGGGGCCGGGAAAACATTCAGTACTTC. Translated: CASSYGGRENIQYF.

This clonotype was picked up many times. The V call is TRBV7-2, the J call TRBJ2-3; D uncertain. The germline gives CDR1 SGHTA, CDR2 FQGNSA. Trimming stripped 5 bases from V and 9 bases from J, with 9 bases between. This CDR3 contains 11 residues. The CDR3 region is CASSPGPTQYF. DNA for the CDR3: TGTGCCAGCAGCCCCGGACCCACGCAGTATTTT.

The genes are TRBV9 and TRBJ1-4; 7 bases map to TRBD1. V lost 4 bases to trimming and J lost 8 bases; unmatched junction nucleotides: 5. Germline-derived CDR1 and CDR2 are SGDLS and YYNGEE. The CDR3 is 13 residues long. The CDR3 loop is CASSSRQGEKLFF. For the CDR3, the DNA is TGTGCCAGCAGCTCCCGACAGGGAGAAAAACTGTTTTTT.

This clonotype was found many times. This sequence joins TRBV7-2 and TRBJ2-5; D call uncertain. There are 15 residues in the CDR3. Germline CDR1 SGHTA, CDR2 FQGNSA. Trimming cost V 1 base and J 2 bases, with 11 bases left between them. The CDR3 nucleotides read TGTGCCAGCAGCTTAGGATGGGCAGGACAAGAGACCCAGTACTTC. Its translation: CASSLGWAGQETQYF.

This clonotype was counted at least ten times. CDR3 residues: CSVCDLATGELFF. As DNA, the CDR3 is TGCAGTGTGTGCGACCTGGCCACCGGGGAGCTGTTTTTT. This sequence joins TRBV20-1 and TRBJ2-2; D is uncertain. The CDR3 runs to 13 residues. The germline V and J ends were trimmed by 7 bases and 4 bases, with 13 bases remaining between them. Germline V lookup: CDR1 DFQATT, CDR2 SNEGSKA (reference sequence).

The chain couples TRBV5-1 to TRBJ2-1; D unclear. Per germline, CDR1 SGHRS and CDR2 YFSETQ. Between the trimmed V and J ends, which lost 0 bases and 2 bases, there was a span of 6 bases. The CDR3 is 14 residues long. The CDR3 DNA is TGCGCCAGCAGCTTGGCCCTACCCTACAATGAGCAGTTCTTC. It specifies CASSLALPYNEQFF.

A few counts support this clonotype. The CDR3 bases are TGTGCCAGTAGTTTCGGCGTGGGCTCCTACAATGAGCAGTTCTTC. This encodes CASSFGVGSYNEQFF. The chain couples TRBV19 to TRBJ2-1, with no clear D. The germline V and J ends were trimmed by 5 bases and 0 bases, with 11 bases remaining between them. CDR3 length: 15 residues. Germline CDR1 is LNHDA and CDR2 is SQIVND (reference sequence). Using reference TRBV19 and TRBJ2-1 for the parts outside the CDR3, the full variable domain is DGGITQSPKYLFRKEGQNVTLSCEQNLNHDAMYWYRQDPGQGLRLIYYSQIVNDFQKGDIAEGYSVSREKKESFPLTVTSAQKNPTAFYLCASSFGVGSYNEQFFGPGTRLTVL.

The V gene is TRBV15, the J gene TRBJ1-2; TRBD1 might be the D (6 bases). This CDR3 has 13 residues. The V end lost 0 bases, the J end lost 4 bases, and 6 bases lay between the germline ends. Germline V gives CDR1 LNHNV, CDR2 YYDKDF (reference sequence). The CDR3 bases are TGTGCCACCAGCAGAGAGGGGGCCTATGGCTACACCTTC. Its translation is CATSREGAYGYTF.

This rearrangement joins TRBV7-9 to TRBJ1-1; 9 nucleotides match TRBD1. Looked up from germline, CDR1 is SEHNR and CDR2 is FQNEAQ (reference sequence). Losses at the gene ends were 1 base for V and 3 bases for J; bases not matched to a gene: 6. CDR3 size: 16 residues. The CDR3 nucleotides are TGTGCCAGCAGCTTAGGACAGGGGGGATTGGACACTGAAGCTTTCTTT. Translated: CASSLGQGGLDTEAFF.

V usage is TRBV5-4 and J usage is TRBJ2-1; 7 positions agree with TRBD1. There are 15 residues in the CDR3. V dropped 1 base and J dropped 4; count of bases not matched to a gene: 5. Germline loops: CDR1 SGHNT, CDR2 YYREEE (reference sequence). DNA for the CDR3: TGTGCCAGCAGCTTGCAAGGGGGCCCTTACAATGAGCAGTTCTTC. Its translation: CASSLQGGPYNEQFF.

The rearrangement joins TRBV28 to TRBJ1-1; a weak D match, TRBD1 (6 bases). Germline V gene data show CDR1 as MDHEN and CDR2 as SYDVKM. V was trimmed by 2 bases and J by 5 bases, leaving 12 bases between them. The CDR3 contains 14 residues. CDR3 sequence (DNA): TGTGCCAGCAGTTTAACGCGGAGGGGGACTGAAGCTTTCTTT. It codes for CASSLTRRGTEAFF.

This clonotype was observed at least ten times. This chain joins TRBV4-1 and TRBJ2-7; D is uncertain. The CDR3 has 17 amino acids. Germline V gene sequence: CDR1 MGHRA, CDR2 YSYEKL. Trimming cost V 0 bases and J 5 bases, with 20 bases left between them. CDR3 in amino acids: CASSQDPPAVGWDEQYF. DNA of the CDR3: TGCGCCAGCAGCCAAGATCCTCCGGCGGTTGGCTGGGACGAGCAGTACTTC.

At least ten counts were recorded for this clonotype. The chain employs TRBV28 and TRBJ1-1, with a tentative D call TRBD1 (5 bases). V was shortened by 2 bases and J by 0 bases, with 16 bases between the two germline ends. This CDR3 comprises 17 residues. The germline CDR1 and CDR2 sequences are MDHEN and SYDVKM. CDR3 region: CASSLLGGGLMNTEAFF. DNA of the CDR3: TGTGCCAGCAGTTTACTCGGGGGAGGACTTATGAACACTGAAGCTTTCTTT.